The clone carrying this T cell receptor (beta chain) was seen repeatedly, ten times or more. Its antigen is not known. This specimen comes from a study of T-cell reconstitution after alpha-beta-depleted transplantation in children. Broader study findings: At one year after transplant, newly produced T cells mostly accounted for T-cell counts and diversity.

The germline V gene encodes CDR1 SGHTA and CDR2 FQGNSA. V shed 5 bases and J shed 2 bases, with 13 bases lying between them. The CDR3 is 15 residues long. A library of TCRbeta sequences, prepared with unique molecular identifiers, was generated. TCRdb independently ran MiXCR on the PCR reads; one entry per CDR3 protein. The sample contains hundreds of thousands of distinct CDR3 sequences, around 17% of which appear only once. The TCR was taken from a male patient younger than 18 who had a stem cell transplant for acute lymphoblastic leukemia, so the T cells may come from the graft donor. Sequences were derived from PBMCs, mostly from graft donor cells, sampled 360 days after TCRalphabeta/CD19-depleted stem cell transplant. The chain combines TRBV7-2 with TRBJ1-5; a weak D match, TRBD1 (5 bases). The CDR3 sequence is CASSTTQGGNQPQHF. The CDR3 region has the DNA TGTGCCAGCAGCACCACCCAAGGGGGCAATCAGCCCCAGCATTTT. Based on the CDR3 plus reference TRBV7-2 and TRBJ1-5, the full variable domain is GAGVSQSPSNKVTEKGKDVELRCDPISGHTALYWYRQSLGQGLEFLIYFQGNSAPDKSGLPSDRFSAERTGGSVSTLTIQRTQQEDSAVYLCASSTTQGGNQPQHFGDGTRLSIL.